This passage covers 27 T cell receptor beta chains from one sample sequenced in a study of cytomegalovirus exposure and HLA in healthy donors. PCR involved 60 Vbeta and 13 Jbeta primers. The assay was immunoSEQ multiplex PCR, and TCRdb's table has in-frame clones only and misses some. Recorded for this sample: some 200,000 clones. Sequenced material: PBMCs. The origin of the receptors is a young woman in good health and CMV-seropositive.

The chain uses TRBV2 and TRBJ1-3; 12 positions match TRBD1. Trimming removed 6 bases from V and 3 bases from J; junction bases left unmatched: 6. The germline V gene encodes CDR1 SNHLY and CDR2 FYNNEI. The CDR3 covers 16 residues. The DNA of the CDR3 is TGTGCCAGCAGACCGGGACAGGGGGCCGGTGGAAACACCATATATTTT. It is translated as CASRPGQGAGGNTIYF.

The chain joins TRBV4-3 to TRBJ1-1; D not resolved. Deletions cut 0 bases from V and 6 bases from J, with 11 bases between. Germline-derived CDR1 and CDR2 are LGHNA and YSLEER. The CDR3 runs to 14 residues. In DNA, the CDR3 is TGCGCCAGCAGCCAAGAAGGCGGTGTCCCTGAAGCTTTCTTT. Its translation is CASSQEGGVPEAFF.

As DNA, the CDR3 is TGTGCCAGTAGTCCGCCGACAGTTAACACTGAAGCTTTCTTT. Translating gives CASSPPTVNTEAFF. The chain joins TRBV19 to TRBJ1-1; perhaps TRBD1 as D (5 bases). V was cut by 5 bases and J by 2 bases, with 12 bases left in between. The CDR3 is made up of 14 amino acids. In germline, CDR1 is LNHDA, CDR2 SQIVND (reference sequence).

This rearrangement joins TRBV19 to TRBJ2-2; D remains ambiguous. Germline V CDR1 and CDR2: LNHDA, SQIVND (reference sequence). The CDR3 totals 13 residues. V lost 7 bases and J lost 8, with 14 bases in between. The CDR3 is CASKSTYEGELFF. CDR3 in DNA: TGTGCCAGTAAGTCAACCTACGAAGGGGAGCTGTTTTTT.

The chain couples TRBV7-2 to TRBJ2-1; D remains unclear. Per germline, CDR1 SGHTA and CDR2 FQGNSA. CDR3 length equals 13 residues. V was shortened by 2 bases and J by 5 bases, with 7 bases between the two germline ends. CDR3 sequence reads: CASSLYRDNEQFF. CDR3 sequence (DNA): TGTGCCAGCAGCTTATACCGGGACAATGAGCAGTTCTTC.

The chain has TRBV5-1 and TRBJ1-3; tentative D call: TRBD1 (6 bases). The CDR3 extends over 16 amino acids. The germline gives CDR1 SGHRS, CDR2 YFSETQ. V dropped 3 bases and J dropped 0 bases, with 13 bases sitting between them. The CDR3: CASSSGTIFSGNTIYF. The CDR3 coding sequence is TGCGCCAGCAGCTCCGGGACAATCTTCTCTGGAAACACCATATATTTT.

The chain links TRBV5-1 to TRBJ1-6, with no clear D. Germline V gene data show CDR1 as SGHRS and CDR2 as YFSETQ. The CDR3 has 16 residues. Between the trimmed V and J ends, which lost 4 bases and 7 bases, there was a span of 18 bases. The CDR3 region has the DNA TGCGCCAGCAGCCCCGACCCAGGACGCGGGAATTCACCCCTCCACTTT. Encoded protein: CASSPDPGRGNSPLHF.

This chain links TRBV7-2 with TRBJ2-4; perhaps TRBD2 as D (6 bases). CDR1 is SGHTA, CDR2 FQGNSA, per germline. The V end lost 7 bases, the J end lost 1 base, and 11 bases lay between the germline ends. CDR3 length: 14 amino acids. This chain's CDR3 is CASTHGGAKNIQYF. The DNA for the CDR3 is TGTGCCAGCACCCATGGGGGGGCCAAAAACATTCAGTACTTC.

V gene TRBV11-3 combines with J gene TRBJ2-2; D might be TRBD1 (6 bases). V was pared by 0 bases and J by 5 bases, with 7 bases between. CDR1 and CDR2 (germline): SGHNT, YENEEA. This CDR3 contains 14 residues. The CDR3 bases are TGTGCCAGCAGCTTAGAGGACAGAACCGGGGAGCTGTTTTTT. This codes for CASSLEDRTGELFF.

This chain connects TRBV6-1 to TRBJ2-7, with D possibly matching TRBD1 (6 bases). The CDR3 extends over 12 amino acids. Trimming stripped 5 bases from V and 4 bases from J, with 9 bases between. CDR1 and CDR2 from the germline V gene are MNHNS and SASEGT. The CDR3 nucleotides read TGTGCCAGCAGTATTGGACAGTACGAGCAGTACTTC. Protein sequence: CASSIGQYEQYF.

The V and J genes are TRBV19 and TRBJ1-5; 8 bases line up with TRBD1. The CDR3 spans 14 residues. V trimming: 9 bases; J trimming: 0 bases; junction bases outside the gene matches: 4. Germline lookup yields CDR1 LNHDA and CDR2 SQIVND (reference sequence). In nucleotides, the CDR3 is TGTGCCAGCCAGGGGGCACCTAGCAATCAGCCCCAGCATTTT. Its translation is CASQGAPSNQPQHF.

CDR3 sequence: CASSTMAGGGLYEQYF. The CDR3, as DNA: TGCGCCAGCAGTACTATGGCGGGGGGAGGCCTCTACGAGCAGTACTTC. This rearrangement joins TRBV10-2 to TRBJ2-7; TRBD2 aligns across 8 bases. This CDR3 is 16 amino acids long. CDR1 is WSHSY and CDR2 is SAAADI in the germline V gene. V gave up 5 bases and J gave up 3 bases; unmatched junction bases: 12.

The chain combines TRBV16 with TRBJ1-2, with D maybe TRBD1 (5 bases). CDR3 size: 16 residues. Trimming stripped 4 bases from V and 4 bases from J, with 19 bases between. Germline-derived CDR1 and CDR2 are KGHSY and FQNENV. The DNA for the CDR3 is TGTGCCAGCAGCCCCTTAGGGATAGGGACTTCCTATGGCTACACCTTC. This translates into CASSPLGIGTSYGYTF.

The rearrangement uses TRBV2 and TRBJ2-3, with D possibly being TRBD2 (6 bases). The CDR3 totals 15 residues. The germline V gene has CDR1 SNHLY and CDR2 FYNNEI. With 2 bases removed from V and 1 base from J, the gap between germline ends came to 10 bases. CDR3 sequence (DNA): TGTGCCAGCAGTGAACAGGGAGGTGGCACAGATACGCAGTATTTT. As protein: CASSEQGGGTDTQYF.

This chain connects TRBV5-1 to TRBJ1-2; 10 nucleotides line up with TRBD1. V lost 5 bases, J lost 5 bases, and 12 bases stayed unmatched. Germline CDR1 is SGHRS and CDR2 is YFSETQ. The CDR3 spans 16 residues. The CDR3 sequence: CASRLLTGGAGYGYTF. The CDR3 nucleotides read TGCGCCAGCAGGCTTCTGACAGGGGGCGCGGGTTATGGCTACACCTTC.

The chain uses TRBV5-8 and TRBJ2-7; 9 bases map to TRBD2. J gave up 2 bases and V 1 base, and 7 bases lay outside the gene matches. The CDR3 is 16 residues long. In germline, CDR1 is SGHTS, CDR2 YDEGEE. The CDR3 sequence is CASSLSLAGVAYEQYF. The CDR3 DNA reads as TGTGCCAGCAGCTTGTCCTTAGCGGGAGTGGCCTACGAGCAGTACTTC.

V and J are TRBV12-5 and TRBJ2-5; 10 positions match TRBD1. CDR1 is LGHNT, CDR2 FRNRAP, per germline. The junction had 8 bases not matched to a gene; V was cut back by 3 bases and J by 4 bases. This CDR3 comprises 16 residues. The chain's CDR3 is CASGFPDRGRRETQYF. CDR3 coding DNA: TGTGCTAGTGGTTTCCCCGACAGGGGGCGAAGAGAGACCCAGTACTTC.

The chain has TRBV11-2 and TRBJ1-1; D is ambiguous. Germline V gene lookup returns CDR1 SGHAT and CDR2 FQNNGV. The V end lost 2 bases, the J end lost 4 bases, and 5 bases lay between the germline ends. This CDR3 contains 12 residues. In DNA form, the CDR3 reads TGTGCCAGCAGCTTAAGCCCCACTGAAGCTTTCTTT. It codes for CASSLSPTEAFF.

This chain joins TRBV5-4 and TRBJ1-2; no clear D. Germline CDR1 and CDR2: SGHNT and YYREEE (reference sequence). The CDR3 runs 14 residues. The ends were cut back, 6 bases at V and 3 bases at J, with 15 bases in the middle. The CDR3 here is CASTTLEGHYGYTF. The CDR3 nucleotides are TGTGCCAGCACTACTTTGGAGGGCCACTATGGCTACACCTTC.

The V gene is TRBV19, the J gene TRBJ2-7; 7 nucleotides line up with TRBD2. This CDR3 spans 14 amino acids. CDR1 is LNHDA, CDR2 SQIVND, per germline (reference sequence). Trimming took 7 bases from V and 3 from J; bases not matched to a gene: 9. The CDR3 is CASIREVGSYEQYF. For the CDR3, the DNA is TGTGCCAGTATTCGGGAGGTCGGGAGCTACGAGCAGTACTTC.

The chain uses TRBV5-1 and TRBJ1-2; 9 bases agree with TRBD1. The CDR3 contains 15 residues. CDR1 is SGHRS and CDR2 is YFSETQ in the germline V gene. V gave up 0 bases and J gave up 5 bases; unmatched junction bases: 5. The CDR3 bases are TGCGCCAGCAGCTTGGACCCGGGACAGGGTTATGGCTACACCTTC. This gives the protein CASSLDPGQGYGYTF. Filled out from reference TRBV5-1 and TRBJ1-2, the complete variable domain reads KAGVTQTPRYLIKTRGQQVTLSCSPISGHRSVSWYQQTPGQGLQFLFEYFSETQRNKGNFPGRFSGRQFSNSRSEMNVSTLELGDSALYLCASSLDPGQGYGYTFGSGTRLTVV.

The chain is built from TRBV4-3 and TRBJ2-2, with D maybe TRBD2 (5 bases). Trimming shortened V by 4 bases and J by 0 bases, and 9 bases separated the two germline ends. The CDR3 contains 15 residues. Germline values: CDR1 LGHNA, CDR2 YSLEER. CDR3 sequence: CASSPLGANTGELFF. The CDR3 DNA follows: TGCGCCAGCAGCCCCCTCGGGGCGAACACCGGGGAGCTGTTTTTT.

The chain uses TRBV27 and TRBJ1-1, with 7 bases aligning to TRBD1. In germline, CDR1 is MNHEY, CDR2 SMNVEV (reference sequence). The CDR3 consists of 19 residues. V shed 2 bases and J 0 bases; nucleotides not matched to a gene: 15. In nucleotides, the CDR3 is TGTGCCAGCAGTTTAGATTTCGACAGGGCGGACCCTATGAACACTGAAGCTTTCTTT. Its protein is CASSLDFDRADPMNTEAFF.

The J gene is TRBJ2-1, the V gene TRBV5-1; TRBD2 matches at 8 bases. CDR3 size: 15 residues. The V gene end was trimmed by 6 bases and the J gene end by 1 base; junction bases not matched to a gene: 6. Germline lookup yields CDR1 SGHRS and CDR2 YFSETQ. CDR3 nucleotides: TGCGCCAGCACCCCAGCGGGAGAATCCTACAATGAGCAGTTCTTC. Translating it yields CASTPAGESYNEQFF.

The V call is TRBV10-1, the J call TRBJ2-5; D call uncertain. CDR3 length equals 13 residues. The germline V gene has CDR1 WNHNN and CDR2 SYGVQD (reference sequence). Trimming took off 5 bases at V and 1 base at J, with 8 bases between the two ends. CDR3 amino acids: CASSSQLQETQYF. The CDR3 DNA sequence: TGCGCCAGCAGTTCCCAACTCCAAGAGACCCAGTACTTC.

The CDR3 protein is CASSQEPDTRLSPLHF. CDR3 coding DNA: TGTGCCAGCAGCCAAGAACCGGACACCCGGCTCTCACCCCTCCACTTT. This rearrangement joins TRBV4-2 to TRBJ1-6; maybe TRBD1 (5 bases). Germline CDR1 LGHNA, CDR2 YNFKEQ. Trimming stripped 0 bases from V and 10 bases from J, with 16 bases between. The CDR3 has 16 amino acids.

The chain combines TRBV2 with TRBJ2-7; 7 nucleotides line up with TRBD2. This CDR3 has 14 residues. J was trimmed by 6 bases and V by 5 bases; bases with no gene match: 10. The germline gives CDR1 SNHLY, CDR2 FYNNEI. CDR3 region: CASSQKSTGGEQYF. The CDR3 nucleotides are TGTGCCAGCAGTCAGAAGTCTACGGGAGGCGAGCAGTACTTC.